This is a list of T cell receptor beta chains from one sample in a study of blood T cell repertoires in COVID-19. The table came from immunoSEQ multiplex PCR; TCRdb's copy has only in-frame clones and leaves some out. The table shows 95,000 to 110,000 clones, with nearly 90% occurring only once. Input material: peripheral blood. These receptors all come from a man aged 45-65 years in a cohort sampled during active COVID-19. CDR3s include the opening cysteine and the closing phenylalanine or tryptophan. D genes are given only for firm matches. The size field is filled for only some rows; it gives once, few, many or a size class.

16	TRBJ2-7	TRBV7-2	TRBD2	-	TGTGCCAGCAGCCTAAGGTTCTCGGGGACTAGGTACGAGCAGTACTTC	CASSLRFSGTRYEQYF
11	TRBJ1-1	TRBV2	-	-	TGTGCCAGCAGTGATTGGGGGCGAGCTTTCTTT	CASSDWGRAFF
12	TRBJ2-7	TRBV11-3	-	-	TGTGCCAGCAGCTTACAGGACTACGAGCAGTACTTC	CASSLQDYEQYF
14	TRBJ1-5	TRBV5-1	TRBD1	-	TGCGCCAGCAGCCCGGCAGGGGGAGGTTTGGCCCAGCATTTT	CASSPAGGGLAQHF
14	TRBJ1-2	TRBV19	-	-	TGTGCCAGTAGTATAGATAGAGGGACTGTCGGCTACACCTTC	CASSIDRGTVGYTF
13	TRBJ1-4	TRBV7-2	-	-	TGTGCCAGCAGCTACCAGTTTAATGAAAAACTGTTTTTT	CASSYQFNEKLFF
14	TRBJ1-4	TRBV5-1	TRBD1	-	TGCGCCAGCAGCACCGGGACAGGGGGTGAAAAACTGTTTTTT	CASSTGTGGEKLFF
13	TRBJ1-1	TRBV10-1	TRBD1	few	TGCGCCAGCAGTGAGCCGGACAGGGCTGAAGCTTTCTTT	CASSEPDRAEAFF
13	TRBJ1-1	TRBV2	TRBD1	-	TGTGCCAGCAGCCCTGACAGGGACACTGAAGCTTTCTTT	CASSPDRDTEAFF
14	TRBJ1-2	TRBV7-9	-	-	TGTGCCAGCAGCCGAGGCGGGGGACGAGACGGCTACACCTTC	CASSRGGGRDGYTF
9	TRBJ1-1	TRBV7-3	-	-	TGTGCCAGCGTCACAGAAGCTTTCTTT	CASVTEAFF
16	TRBJ2-2	TRBV7-8	TRBD1	-	TGTGCCAGCAGCTTATTACAGGGGTGGAACACCGGGGAGCTGTTTTTT	CASSLLQGWNTGELFF
17	TRBJ2-6	TRBV3-1/TRBV3-2	-	-	TGTGCCAGCAGCCTCGGTGTAGCCCATTCTGGGGCCAACGTCCTGACTTTC	CASSLGVAHSGANVLTF
15	TRBJ1-3	TRBV28	TRBD1	-	TGTGCCAGCAGTTTGGGGACAGGATCTGGAAACACCATATATTTT	CASSLGTGSGNTIYF
16	TRBJ2-2	TRBV10-3	TRBD2	-	TGTGCCATCAGTGAGTCGGGAGGGACGGGCACCGGGGAGCTGTTTTTT	CAISESGGTGTGELFF
12	TRBJ2-5	TRBV3-1/TRBV3-2	-	-	TGTGCCAGCAGCCAAGTCGTGGAGACCCAGTACTTC	CASSQVVETQYF
16	TRBJ1-6	TRBV2	-	once	TGTGCCAGCAGTGCACAAGGGGCAAAGCATAATTCACCCCTCCACTTT	CASSAQGAKHNSPLHF
15	TRBJ2-1	TRBV10-3	-	-	TGTGCCATCAGAAATGGACAGAACTCCTACAATGAGCAGTTCTTC	CAIRNGQNSYNEQFF
14	TRBJ2-1	TRBV19	TRBD2	-	TGTGCCAGTAGTATGGGACTACCCCGAGGAGAGCAGTTCTTC	CASSMGLPRGEQFF
13	TRBJ1-2	TRBV6-5	TRBD1	-	TGTGCCAGCAGTCCCAGGACAGGGGGCGGCTACACCTTC	CASSPRTGGGYTF
13	TRBJ2-3	TRBV5-4	-	-	TGTGCCAGCAGCCCTCATACACAAGATACGCAGTATTTT	CASSPHTQDTQYF
14	TRBJ2-4	TRBV5-6	-	-	TGTGCCAGCAGCTTTGGAGGTATCAAAAACATTCAGTACTTC	CASSFGGIKNIQYF
14	TRBJ1-2	TRBV27	-	-	TGTGCCAGCAGTTATGAGCGCGGGGCAGGAGGCTACACCTTC	CASSYERGAGGYTF
16	TRBJ2-4	TRBV27	-	few	TGTGCCAGCGCTAGAATTCAGGGGATAGCCAAAAACATTCAGTACTTC	CASARIQGIAKNIQYF
11	TRBJ1-1	TRBV6-9	-	-	TGTGTCGCTGGCCGGGGCACTGAAGCTTTCTTT	CVAGRGTEAFF
14	TRBJ2-5	TRBV24-1	-	-	TGTGCCACCAGTGGAATCGACAGCCAAGAGACCCAGTACTTC	CATSGIDSQETQYF
15	TRBJ2-7	TRBV11-1	TRBD1	-	TGTGCCAGCAGCCCACAGGGGTTTGTGGCCTACGAGCAGTACTTC	CASSPQGFVAYEQYF
15	TRBJ1-5	TRBV5-5	-	few	TGTGCCAGCAGCCTAAGGACAGCATCCAATCAGCCCCAGCATTTT	CASSLRTASNQPQHF
15	TRBJ1-3	TRBV6-1	-	-	TGTGCCAGCAGTGAAGGAGGTTCGAGCGGAAACACCATATATTTT	CASSEGGSSGNTIYF
13	TRBJ2-5	TRBV2	TRBD2	-	TGTGCCAGCAGCGAGCGGGGGGGAGAGACCCAGTACTTC	CASSERGGETQYF
14	TRBJ1-5	TRBV27	-	-	TGTGCCAGCAGTTTTTTTAGGGAGGCTCAGCCCCAGCATTTT	CASSFFREAQPQHF